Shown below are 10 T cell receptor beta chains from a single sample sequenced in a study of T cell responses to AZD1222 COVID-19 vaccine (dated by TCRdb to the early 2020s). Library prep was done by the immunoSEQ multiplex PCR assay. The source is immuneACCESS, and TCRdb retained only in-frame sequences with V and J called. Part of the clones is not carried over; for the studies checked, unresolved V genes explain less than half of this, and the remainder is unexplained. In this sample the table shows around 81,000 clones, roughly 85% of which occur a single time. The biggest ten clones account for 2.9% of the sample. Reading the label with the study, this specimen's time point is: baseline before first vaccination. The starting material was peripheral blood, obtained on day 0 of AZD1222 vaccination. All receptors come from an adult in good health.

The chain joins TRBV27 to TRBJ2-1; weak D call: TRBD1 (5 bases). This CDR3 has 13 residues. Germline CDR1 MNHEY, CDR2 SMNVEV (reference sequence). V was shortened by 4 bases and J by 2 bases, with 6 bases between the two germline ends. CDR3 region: CASSSGTYNEQFF. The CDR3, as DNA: TGTGCCAGCAGTTCAGGGACCTACAATGAGCAGTTCTTC.

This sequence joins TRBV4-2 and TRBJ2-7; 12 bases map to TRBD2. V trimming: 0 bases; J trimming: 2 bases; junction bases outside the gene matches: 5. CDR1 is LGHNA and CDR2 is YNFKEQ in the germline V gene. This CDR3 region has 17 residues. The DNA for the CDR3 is TGTGCCAGCAGCCAAGAAGAGACTAGCGGGGGAACCTACGAGCAGTACTTC. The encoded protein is CASSQEETSGGTYEQYF.

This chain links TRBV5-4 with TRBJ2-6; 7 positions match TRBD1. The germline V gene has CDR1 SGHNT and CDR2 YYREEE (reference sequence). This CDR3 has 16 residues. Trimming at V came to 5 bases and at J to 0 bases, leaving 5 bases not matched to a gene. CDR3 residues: CASSSGTASGANVLTF. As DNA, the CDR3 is TGTGCCAGCAGTAGTGGGACAGCCTCTGGGGCCAACGTCCTGACTTTC. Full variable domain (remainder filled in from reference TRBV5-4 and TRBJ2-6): ETGVTQSPTHLIKTRGQQVTLRCSSQSGHNTVSWYQQALGQGPQFIFQYYREEENGRGNFPPRFSGLQFPNYSSELNVNALELDDSALYLCASSSGTASGANVLTFGAGSRLTVL.

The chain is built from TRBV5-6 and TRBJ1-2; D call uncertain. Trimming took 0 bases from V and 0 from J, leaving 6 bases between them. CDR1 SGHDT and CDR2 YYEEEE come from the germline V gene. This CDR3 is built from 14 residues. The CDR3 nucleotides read TGTGCCAGCAGCTTGGAACAGACTAACTATGGCTACACCTTC. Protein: CASSLEQTNYGYTF.

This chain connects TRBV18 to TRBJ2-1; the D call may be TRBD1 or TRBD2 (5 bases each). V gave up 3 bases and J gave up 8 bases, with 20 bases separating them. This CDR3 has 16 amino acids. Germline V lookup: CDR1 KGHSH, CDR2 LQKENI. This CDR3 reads CASSPRPAALGDEQFF. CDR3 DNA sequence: TGTGCCAGCTCACCGCGACCTGCAGCCCTGGGGGATGAGCAGTTCTTC.

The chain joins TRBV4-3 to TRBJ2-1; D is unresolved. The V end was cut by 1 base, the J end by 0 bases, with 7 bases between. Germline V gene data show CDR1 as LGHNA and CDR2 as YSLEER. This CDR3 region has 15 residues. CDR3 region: CASSQGLSSYNEQFF. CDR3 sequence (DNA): TGCGCCAGCAGCCAAGGCCTGAGCTCCTACAATGAGCAGTTCTTC.

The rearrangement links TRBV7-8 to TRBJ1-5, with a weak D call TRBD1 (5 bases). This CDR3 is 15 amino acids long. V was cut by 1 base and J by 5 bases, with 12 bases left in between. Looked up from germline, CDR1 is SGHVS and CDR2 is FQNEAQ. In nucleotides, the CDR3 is TGTGCCAGCAGCTTAGTTTCCAGGGTGGATCAGCCCCAGCATTTT. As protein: CASSLVSRVDQPQHF.

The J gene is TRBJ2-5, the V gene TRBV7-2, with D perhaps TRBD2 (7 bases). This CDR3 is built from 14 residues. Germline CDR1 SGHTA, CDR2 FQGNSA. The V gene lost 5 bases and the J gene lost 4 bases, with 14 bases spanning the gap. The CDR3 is CASSPGLGGETQYF. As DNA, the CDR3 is TGTGCCAGCAGCCCAGGACTAGGGGGAGAGACCCAGTACTTC.

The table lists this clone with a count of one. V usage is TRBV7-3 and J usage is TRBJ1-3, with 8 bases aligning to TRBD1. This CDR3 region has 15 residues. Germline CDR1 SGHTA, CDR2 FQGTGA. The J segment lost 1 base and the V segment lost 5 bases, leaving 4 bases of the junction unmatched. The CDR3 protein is CASSLQGGSGNTIYF. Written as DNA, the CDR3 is TGTGCCAGCAGCCTACAGGGGGGATCTGGAAACACCATATATTTT.

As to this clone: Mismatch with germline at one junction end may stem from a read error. The DNA for the CDR3 is TGTGCCAGCAGCCAGCAGGCGGGGAACACCGAAGCTTTCTTT. It translates to CASSQQAGNTEAFF. This chain uses TRBV3-1 (or the pseudogene TRBV3-2) with TRBJ1-1; D ambiguous. CDR1 LGHDT and CDR2 YNNKEL come from the germline V gene (reference sequence). The length of the CDR3 is 14 residues.